This T cell receptor (beta chain) originates from a study of CDR3 diversity in severe acne. The CDR3 has 12 amino acids. Trimming took 3 bases from V and 4 from J; bases not matched to a gene: 3. Germline V gene data show CDR1 as DFQATT and CDR2 as SNEGSKA (reference sequence). TCRdb re-derived calls from the PCR reads in MiXCR, one entry per CDR3 protein. The sample consists of some 90,000 distinct CDR3 sequences, 45% to 50% of them appearing once. This TCR derives from a male donor in good health, serving as a control. The J gene is TRBJ2-7, the V gene TRBV20-1, with 7 bases lining up with TRBD1. The sample was blood. The DNA for the CDR3 is TGCAGTGCTAGGACAGGGCGGTACGAGCAGTACTTC. Its translation: CSARTGRYEQYF.